This T cell receptor beta chain was observed in a study of tumor-infiltrating lymphocytes in oesophageal squamous cell carcinoma. Germline CDR1 reads SGHRS; CDR2 reads YFSETQ. Trimming cost V 5 bases and J 2 bases; bases outside gene matches: 3. This CDR3 region has 14 residues. TCRdb independently ran MiXCR on the PCR reads; one entry per CDR3 protein. Of roughly 15,000 distinct CDR3 sequences listed, roughly 49% were seen once; the top ten hold over 15%. The clonotype was recovered from a male donor with esophageal squamous cell carcinoma. The chain combines TRBV5-1 with TRBJ1-5; 8 bases align to TRBD1. What was sequenced was esophageal tumor tissue. CDR3 region: CASRPDRGNQPQHF. DNA for the CDR3: TGCGCCAGCAGGCCGGACAGGGGCAATCAGCCCCAGCATTTT.